This is a list of T cell receptor beta chains from one sample in a study of blood T cell repertoires in COVID-19. Produced via immunoSEQ multiplex PCR; TCRdb's table is partial and in-frame only. Of some 150,000 clones detected, about four fifths appear once; the ten largest clones hold around 5%. The sequenced material came from peripheral blood. The receptors shown here come from a woman aged 70-85 years with COVID-19, enrolled during active disease. CDR3s include the opening cysteine and the closing phenylalanine or tryptophan. Each record gives: V gene, D gene, J gene, clone size, CDR3 protein, CDR3 DNA. D genes are given only for firm matches. The size field is filled for only some rows; it gives once, few, many or a size class.

>TRBV7-2|TRBD2|TRBJ2-7|few
CASSVRDYSDFQQYF
TGTGCCAGCAGCGTCCGGGACTACAGTGACTTTCAGCAGTACTTC
>TRBV5-8|TRBD1|TRBJ1-2|NA
CASSSLDRVKGYTF
TGTGCCAGCAGCTCTCTGGACAGGGTAAAGGGCTACACCTTC
>TRBV2|TRBD1|TRBJ2-7|NA
CASSGIRQGLQDF
TGTGCCAGCAGTGGGATAAGACAGGGTCTCCAAGACTTC
>TRBV29-1|TRBD1|TRBJ1-1|NA
CSARQGLNTEAFF
TGCAGCGCCAGACAGGGGTTGAACACTGAAGCTTTCTTT
>TRBV7-6|TRBD1|TRBJ2-2|NA
CASSSGTVNTGELFF
TGTGCCAGCAGCTCCGGGACAGTGAACACCGGGGAGCTGTTTTTT
>TRBV7-2|TRBD1|TRBJ2-7|NA
CASSFSGQGSYEQYF
TGTGCCAGCAGCTTCTCGGGACAGGGTTCCTACGAGCAGTACTTC
>TRBV5-1|NA|TRBJ2-3|NA
CASSLNGESTDTQYF
TGCGCCAGCAGCTTGAACGGGGAGAGCACAGATACGCAGTATTTT
>TRBV4-3|TRBD1|TRBJ2-7|NA
CASSHRDRGSYEQYF
TGCGCCAGCAGCCATAGGGACAGAGGCTCCTACGAGCAGTACTTC
>TRBV28|TRBD1|TRBJ1-5|NA
CASGTGVQPQHF
TGTGCCAGCGGGACAGGGGTTCAGCCCCAGCATTTT
>TRBV4-2|NA|TRBJ2-4|NA
CASSPLPTGLAKNIQYF
TGTGCCAGCAGCCCCCTTCCTACAGGTTTAGCCAAAAACATTCAGTACTTC
>TRBV7-9|NA|TRBJ1-6|NA
CASRPWSSYNSPLHF
TGTGCCAGCAGGCCATGGAGCTCCTATAATTCACCCCTCCACTTT
>TRBV6-2/TRBV6-3|NA|TRBJ2-1|NA
CASSSLIEQFF
TGTGCCAGCAGTTCTTTAATTGAGCAGTTCTTC
>TRBV7-2|TRBD1|TRBJ1-6|few
CASSLEGALVVALHF
TGTGCCAGCAGCTTAGAGGGGGCCTTGGTTGTAGCCCTCCACTTT
>TRBV19|NA|TRBJ1-5|NA
CASTSYHQPQHF
TGTGCCAGTACCTCCTATCATCAGCCCCAGCATTTT
>TRBV2|NA|TRBJ2-5|few
CASTVEETQYF
TGTGCCAGCACCGTTGAAGAGACCCAGTACTTC
>TRBV4-1|NA|TRBJ2-7|NA
CASSQEHTYEQYF
TGCGCCAGCAGCCAGGAGCATACCTACGAGCAGTACTTC
>TRBV7-2|TRBD2|TRBJ2-1|NA
CASSLATAGGMYEQFF
TGTGCCAGCAGCTTAGCGACGGCGGGGGGAATGTATGAGCAGTTCTTC
>TRBV12-3/TRBV12-4|TRBD1|TRBJ1-1|NA
CASGLQGANEAFF
TGTGCCAGCGGCCTACAGGGGGCGAATGAAGCTTTCTTT
>TRBV5-1|TRBD2|TRBJ2-2|NA
CASSLQPSGGIGTGELFF
TGCGCCAGCAGCTTGCAACCTAGCGGGGGGATCGGAACCGGGGAGCTGTTTTTT
>TRBV7-2|NA|TRBJ2-1|NA
CASRAGTADNEQFF
TGTGCCAGCAGAGCCGGGACTGCAGACAATGAGCAGTTCTTC
>TRBV7-8|TRBD1|TRBJ1-6|NA
CASSFGDSHNSPLHF
TGTGCCAGCAGCTTCGGGGACAGCCATAATTCACCCCTCCACTTT